The 27 T cell receptor beta chains presented below share a single source sample, sequenced in a study of vaccination and CD4 T cells after COVID-19. Treatment of the sample: roughly ten-day PBMC culture with coronavirus spike peptide pools or control peptides (ViraFEST assay). Their antigen targets remain unknown. Cultured CD4+ T-cell DNA underwent Oncomine TCR Beta short-read sequencing. TCRdb reprocessed the PCR reads with MiXCR, giving one entry per CDR3 protein. The sample includes about 26,000 distinct CDR3 sequences, 40% to 45% of them seen just once. The source material was CD4+ T cells from blood, cultured in vitro. These receptors were collected from a human donor who had recovered from COVID-19.

This chain joins TRBV7-9 and TRBJ2-5; 8 nucleotides align to TRBD1. The CDR3 is 14 amino acids. The V segment lost 3 bases and the J segment 2 bases; nucleotides outside the gene matches: 2. The V gene's germline CDR1 is SEHNR and CDR2 FQNEAQ (reference sequence). The CDR3 coding sequence is TGTGCCAGCAGCTTTTGGGACAGGCAAGAGACCCAGTACTTC. It translates to CASSFWDRQETQYF. The whole variable domain, remainder taken from reference TRBV7-9 and TRBJ2-5, is DTGVSQNPRHKITKRGQNVTFRCDPISEHNRLYWYRQTLGQGPEFLTYFQNEAQLEKSRLLSDRFSAERPKGSFSTLEIQRTEQGDSAMYLCASSFWDRQETQYFGPGTRLLVL.

This clonotype was recorded a few times. V and J are TRBV6-1 and TRBJ2-7; 7 nucleotides agree with TRBD1. The CDR3 extends over 13 amino acids. With V trimmed by 1 base and J by 9 bases, 6 bases remained unmatched. The germline CDR1 and CDR2 sequences are MNHNS and SASEGT. CDR3 DNA sequence: TGTGCCAGCAGTGAAGGGACAGGCCGTCGGCAGTACTTC. Protein sequence: CASSEGTGRRQYF.

This clonotype was observed a single time. The CDR3 nucleotides are TGTGCCACCAGCAGAGATTGGTGGCAGGGCTACAATGAGCAGTTCTTC. Amino acid sequence: CATSRDWWQGYNEQFF. The rearrangement joins TRBV15 to TRBJ2-1; a weak D match, TRBD1 (5 bases). Looked up from germline, CDR1 is LNHNV and CDR2 is YYDKDF (reference sequence). Trimming cost V 0 bases and J 3 bases, with 12 bases left between them. This CDR3 is built from 16 residues. Full variable domain (remainder filled in from reference TRBV15 and TRBJ2-1): DAMVIQNPRYQVTQFGKPVTLSCSQTLNHNVMYWYQQKSSQAPKLLFHYYDKDFNNEADTPDNFQSRRPNTSFCFLDIRSPGLGDTAMYLCATSRDWWQGYNEQFFGPGTRLTVL.

There are a few counts of this clonotype. The rearrangement uses TRBV6-1 and TRBJ2-3, with D unclear. V lost 7 bases and J lost 4, with 9 bases in between. The germline V gene encodes CDR1 MNHNS and CDR2 SASEGT. The CDR3 extends over 12 amino acids. CDR3 sequence: CASMDAADTQYF. The CDR3 region has the DNA TGTGCCAGCATGGACGCAGCAGATACGCAGTATTTT.

The chain combines TRBV6-1 with TRBJ1-4; 9 nucleotides match TRBD1. Germline V CDR1 and CDR2: MNHNS, SASEGT. The ends lost 5 bases at V and 7 bases at J; junction bases unmatched: 5. This CDR3 contains 14 residues. The CDR3 here is CASSPGQGPEKLFF. CDR3 nucleotides: TGTGCCAGCAGTCCGGGACAGGGACCTGAAAAACTGTTTTTT.

The sample holds a few counts of this clonotype. The chain employs TRBV12-3 or TRBV12-4 and TRBJ1-1, with D unresolved. The CDR3 runs 12 residues. The germline V and J ends were trimmed by 3 bases and 11 bases, with 13 bases remaining between them. CDR3 sequence: CASSLAGVGAFF. The CDR3, as DNA: TGTGCCAGCAGTTTGGCTGGGGTTGGGGCTTTCTTT.

This clonotype was seen once. The gene calls are TRBV5-1 and TRBJ1-1; D might be TRBD1 (5 bases). The V and J ends lost 6 bases and 0 bases respectively, with 12 bases between them. The germline CDR1 and CDR2 sequences are SGHRS and YFSETQ. The CDR3 consists of 14 residues. Here the CDR3 DNA reads TGCGCCAGCACCAAGACAGCTATGAACACTGAAGCTTTCTTT. It translates to CASTKTAMNTEAFF. Together with reference TRBV5-1 and TRBJ1-1, the CDR3 gives the full variable domain: KAGVTQTPRYLIKTRGQQVTLSCSPISGHRSVSWYQQTPGQGLQFLFEYFSETQRNKGNFPGRFSGRQFSNSRSEMNVSTLELGDSALYLCASTKTAMNTEAFFGQGTRLTVV.

This clonotype turned up a few times. V is TRBV28 and J is TRBJ1-5; D remains unclear. V lost 4 bases, J lost 6 bases, and 13 bases lay in between. CDR1 is MDHEN, CDR2 SYDVKM, per germline. The CDR3 runs to 14 residues. In nucleotides, the CDR3 is TGTGCCAGCAGTTCGAATACACATTTTCAGCCCCAGCATTTT. Amino acids: CASSSNTHFQPQHF.

This clonotype was seen a handful of times. The chain links TRBV19 to TRBJ2-5; the D gene is possibly TRBD1 (5 bases). The CDR3 loop spans 15 amino acids. CDR1 LNHDA and CDR2 SQIVND come from the germline V gene (reference sequence). Trimming took 3 bases from V and 11 from J, leaving 22 bases between them. The CDR3 bases are TGTGCCAGTAGTATGGTGACAGCAAGCTCAGGGAAACAGTACTTC. Its translation is CASSMVTASSGKQYF.

The rearrangement joins TRBV20-1 to TRBJ1-6, with TRBD1 identical over 7 bases. V trimming: 0 bases; J trimming: 13 bases; junction bases outside the gene matches: 12. The CDR3 consists of 15 residues. Germline CDR1 DFQATT, CDR2 SNEGSKA (reference sequence). The CDR3 loop reads CSARDRRQGSSPLHF. DNA of the CDR3: TGCAGTGCTAGAGATAGGAGACAGGGAAGTTCGCCCCTCCACTTT.

The chain links TRBV9 to TRBJ2-7, with no clear D. This CDR3 is 15 amino acids long. V dropped 4 bases and J dropped 0 bases, with 14 bases sitting between them. Per germline, CDR1 SGDLS and CDR2 YYNGEE. CDR3 coding DNA: TGTGCCAGCAGCTTTGGCAATGTAAACTCCTACGAGCAGTACTTC. Amino acid sequence: CASSFGNVNSYEQYF.

The chain recombines TRBV20-1 with TRBJ2-3; D not certain. Germline-derived CDR1 and CDR2 are DFQATT and SNEGSKA (reference sequence). The CDR3 totals 18 residues. V lost 6 bases to trimming and J lost 0 bases, with 25 bases between them. Written as DNA, the CDR3 is TGCAGTGCCCAGATTCGTGTCCGGGCGAGGCCTAGCACAGATACGCAGTATTTT. Protein product: CSAQIRVRARPSTDTQYF.

By its share, this clonotype is medium-sized. V gene TRBV20-1 combines with J gene TRBJ2-1; 13 nucleotides agree with TRBD2. The germline V gene encodes CDR1 DFQATT and CDR2 SNEGSKA (reference sequence). The CDR3 length is 17 residues. V gave up 1 base and J gave up 3 bases; unmatched junction bases: 6. CDR3 in DNA: TGCAGTGCTAGAGGGACTAGCGGGAGAGGGTACTACAATGAGCAGTTCTTC. It is translated as CSARGTSGRGYYNEQFF.

This clonotype showed up just a few times. The rearrangement uses TRBV7-2 and TRBJ2-3; no definite D call. Germline V gene lookup returns CDR1 SGHTA and CDR2 FQGNSA. CDR3 length: 14 residues. V lost 1 base and J lost 5, with 10 bases in between. The CDR3 coding sequence is TGTGCCAGCAGCTTAGAACAGAGGAGAGATACGCAGTATTTT. This codes for CASSLEQRRDTQYF.

The table lists this clonotype with a few counts. The chain employs TRBV15 and TRBJ2-7; D is unresolved. There are 11 residues in the CDR3. Germline values: CDR1 LNHNV, CDR2 YYDKDF (reference sequence). V dropped 0 bases and J dropped 9 bases, with 6 bases sitting between them. CDR3 DNA sequence: TGTGCCACCAGCAGAGACCGTTGGCAGTACTTC. Residues: CATSRDRWQYF.

The chain recombines TRBV19 with TRBJ2-5; 11 nucleotides align to TRBD2. The V segment lost 8 bases and the J segment 5 bases; nucleotides outside the gene matches: 4. Germline CDR1 LNHDA, CDR2 SQIVND (reference sequence). The CDR3 is made up of 13 amino acids. The CDR3 loop is CASHPSGRETQYF. The DNA of the CDR3 is TGTGCCAGTCACCCTAGCGGGAGGGAGACCCAGTACTTC.

This chain connects TRBV7-9 to TRBJ1-1, with TRBD1 identical over 7 bases. This CDR3 contains 15 residues. V gave up 5 bases and J gave up 7 bases; unmatched junction bases: 13. Germline values: CDR1 SEHNR, CDR2 FQNEAQ (reference sequence). The CDR3 reads CASSTRTDRADEAFF. The CDR3 region has the DNA TGTGCCAGCAGCACCCGAACCGACAGGGCGGATGAAGCTTTCTTT.

The sample holds a few counts of this clonotype. This rearrangement joins TRBV7-2 to TRBJ1-6; 8 bases fit TRBD1. This CDR3 is built from 15 residues. With 5 bases clipped from V and 10 bases from J, the junction kept 10 bases outside the gene matches. Germline loops: CDR1 SGHTA, CDR2 FQGNSA. In nucleotides, the CDR3 is TGTGCCAGCAGCCGGGACGACAGGGGTGGGTCACCCCTCCACTTT. It specifies CASSRDDRGGSPLHF.

The chain carries TRBV10-1 and TRBJ1-1; D perhaps matches TRBD1 (6 bases). The CDR3 is 20 residues long. The germline CDR1 and CDR2 sequences are WNHNN and SYGVQD (reference sequence). V gave up 0 bases and J gave up 6 bases, with 29 bases separating them. The CDR3: CASSESGQQPVTFGGPEAFF. For the CDR3, the DNA is TGCGCCAGCAGTGAGTCGGGACAACAGCCTGTCACCTTCGGAGGCCCTGAAGCTTTCTTT.

This chain uses TRBV15 with TRBJ1-6, with D unresolved. V lost 0 bases to trimming and J lost 7 bases, with 13 bases between them. Germline CDR1 LNHNV, CDR2 YYDKDF (reference sequence). The CDR3 covers 16 residues. The CDR3 here is CATSRDQHAGNSPLHF. The CDR3 bases are TGTGCCACCAGCAGAGATCAGCATGCTGGGAATTCACCCCTCCACTTT.

This clonotype was counted only a few times. The CDR3 coding sequence is TGTGCCAGCAGTTTTGTGATGGGGAGCACAGATACGCAGTATTTT. Protein sequence: CASSFVMGSTDTQYF. The J gene is TRBJ2-3, the V gene TRBV27; unclear D gene. The CDR3 totals 15 residues. Germline V lookup: CDR1 MNHEY, CDR2 SMNVEV (reference sequence). V lost 3 bases and J lost 0, with 10 bases in between.

The genes are TRBV2 and TRBJ1-6, with D possibly matching TRBD1 (6 bases). The CDR3 contains 16 residues. The germline V and J ends were trimmed by 6 bases and 0 bases, with 12 bases remaining between them. Per germline, CDR1 SNHLY and CDR2 FYNNEI. The CDR3 reads CASRPQGSSYNSPLHF. The CDR3 nucleotides read TGTGCCAGCAGACCGCAGGGGAGCTCCTATAATTCACCCCTCCACTTT.

This clonotype was picked up one time. V is TRBV19 and J is TRBJ1-1; perhaps TRBD1 as D (5 bases). The CDR3 covers 14 residues. Looked up from germline, CDR1 is LNHDA and CDR2 is SQIVND (reference sequence). The germline V and J ends were trimmed by 3 bases and 4 bases, with 12 bases remaining between them. CDR3 bases: TGTGCCAGTAGTATTCCGGGCAGGGTCACTGAAGCTTTCTTT. Translated, it gives CASSIPGRVTEAFF.

This clonotype has a handful of counts. The gene calls are TRBV11-3 and TRBJ2-1, with D tentatively TRBD2 (5 bases). Germline V gives CDR1 SGHNT, CDR2 YENEEA. Trimming removed 1 base from V and 3 bases from J, with 10 bases in between. The CDR3 has 15 residues. CDR3 amino acids: CASSLAERNYNEQFF. In DNA, the CDR3 is TGTGCCAGCAGCTTAGCTGAGCGGAACTACAATGAGCAGTTCTTC.

The chain joins TRBV20-1 to TRBJ2-2; TRBD1 matches at 7 bases. CDR1 is DFQATT, CDR2 SNEGSKA, per germline (reference sequence). The CDR3 totals 17 residues. The junction had 7 bases not matched to a gene; V was cut back by 0 bases and J by 0 bases. CDR3 nucleotide sequence: TGCAGTGCTAGAGAATGGGCAGGGGGTTCGAACACCGGGGAGCTGTTTTTT. This translates into CSAREWAGGSNTGELFF.

This clonotype was detected only a few times. This rearrangement joins TRBV20-1 to TRBJ2-7, with 8 bases matching TRBD2. This CDR3 comprises 12 residues. V shed 0 bases, J shed 9 bases, and the junction held 4 bases outside the gene matches. Germline V CDR1 and CDR2: DFQATT, SNEGSKA (reference sequence). The CDR3 nucleotides read TGCAGTGCTAGAGAACCGGGAGGGGGGCAGTACTTC. Amino acid sequence: CSAREPGGGQYF.

This clonotype showed up just a few times. The V gene is TRBV7-9, the J gene TRBJ2-7, with 9 bases aligning to TRBD2. This CDR3 has 15 amino acids. Germline V lookup: CDR1 SEHNR, CDR2 FQNEAQ (reference sequence). With V trimmed by 2 bases and J by 1 base, 3 bases remained unmatched. As DNA, the CDR3 is TGTGCCAGCAGCTTAACTCTAGCGGGATCCTACGAGCAGTACTTC. Protein sequence: CASSLTLAGSYEQYF.